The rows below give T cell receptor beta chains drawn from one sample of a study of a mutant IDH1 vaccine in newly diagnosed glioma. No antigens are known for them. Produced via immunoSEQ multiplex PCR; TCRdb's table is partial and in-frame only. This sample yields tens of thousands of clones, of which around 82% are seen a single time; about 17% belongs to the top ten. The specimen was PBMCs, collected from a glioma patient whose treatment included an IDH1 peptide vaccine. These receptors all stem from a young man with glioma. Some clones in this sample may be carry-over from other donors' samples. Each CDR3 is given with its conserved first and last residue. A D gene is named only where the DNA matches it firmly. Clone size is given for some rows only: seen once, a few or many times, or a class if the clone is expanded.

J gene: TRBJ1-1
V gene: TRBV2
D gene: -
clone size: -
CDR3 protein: CASRNGATPYTEAFF
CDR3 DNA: TGTGCCAGCAGGAACGGGGCAACACCTTACACTGAAGCTTTCTTT

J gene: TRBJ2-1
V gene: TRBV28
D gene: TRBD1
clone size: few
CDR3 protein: CASKIPGQGINEQFF
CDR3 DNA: TGTGCCAGCAAAATCCCGGGACAGGGGATCAATGAGCAGTTCTTC

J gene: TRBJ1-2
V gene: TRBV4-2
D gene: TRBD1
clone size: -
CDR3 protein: CASSSNQGGYGYTF
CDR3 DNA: TGTGCCAGCAGCTCCAACCAGGGGGGCTATGGCTACACCTTC

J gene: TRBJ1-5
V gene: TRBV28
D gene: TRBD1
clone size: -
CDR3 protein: CASKVSTGGLNQPQHF
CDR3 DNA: TGTGCCAGCAAGGTCTCGACAGGGGGGTTGAATCAGCCCCAGCATTTT

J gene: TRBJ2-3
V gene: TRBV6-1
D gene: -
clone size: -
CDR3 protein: CASREGWGTQYF
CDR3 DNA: TGTGCCAGCAGGGAGGGTTGGGGTACGCAGTATTTT

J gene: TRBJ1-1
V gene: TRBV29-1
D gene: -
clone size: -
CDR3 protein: CSVETRGRVNTEAFF
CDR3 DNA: TGCAGCGTTGAGACGAGGGGACGGGTAAACACTGAAGCTTTCTTT

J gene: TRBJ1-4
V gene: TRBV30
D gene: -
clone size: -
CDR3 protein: CAWTSDLINEKLFF
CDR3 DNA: TGTGCCTGGACTTCGGATCTAATTAATGAAAAACTGTTTTTT

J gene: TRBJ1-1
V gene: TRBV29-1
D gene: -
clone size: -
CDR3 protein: CSATFVGLRAGGNTEAFF
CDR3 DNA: TGCAGCGCTACGTTCGTCGGACTCAGGGCAGGAGGGAACACTGAAGCTTTCTTT

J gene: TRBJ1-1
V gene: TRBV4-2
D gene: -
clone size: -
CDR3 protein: CASSQDSRTFEAFF
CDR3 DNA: TGTGCCAGCAGCCAGGACTCTCGGACGTTCGAAGCTTTCTTT

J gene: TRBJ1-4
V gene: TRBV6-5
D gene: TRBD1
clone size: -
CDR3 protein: CASSYRGTGTEKLFF
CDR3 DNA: TGTGCCAGCAGTTACAGGGGGACAGGTACTGAAAAACTGTTTTTT

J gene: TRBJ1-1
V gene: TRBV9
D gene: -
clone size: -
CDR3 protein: CASSPFPGTEAFF
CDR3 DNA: TGTGCCAGCAGCCCATTTCCGGGCACTGAAGCTTTCTTT

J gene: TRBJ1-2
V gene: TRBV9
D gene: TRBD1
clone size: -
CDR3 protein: CASSVDRGAAYGYTF
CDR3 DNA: TGTGCCAGCAGCGTCGACAGGGGCGCCGCCTATGGCTACACCTTC

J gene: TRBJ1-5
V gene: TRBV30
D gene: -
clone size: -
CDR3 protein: CAWDLGDQPQHF
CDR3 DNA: TGTGCCTGGGACTTAGGGGATCAGCCCCAGCATTTT

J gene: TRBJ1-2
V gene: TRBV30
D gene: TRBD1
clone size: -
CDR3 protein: CAWSVSPGGVYGYTF
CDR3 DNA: TGTGCCTGGAGTGTATCGCCAGGGGGCGTCTATGGCTACACCTTC

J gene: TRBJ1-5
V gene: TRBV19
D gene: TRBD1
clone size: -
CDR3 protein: CASSFFPGQGNQPQHF
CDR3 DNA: TGTGCCAGTAGCTTCTTTCCGGGACAGGGAAATCAGCCCCAGCATTTT

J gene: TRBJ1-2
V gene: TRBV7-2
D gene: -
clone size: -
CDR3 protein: CASSPVPRF
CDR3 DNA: TGTGCCAGCAGCCCCGTCCCCCGCTTC

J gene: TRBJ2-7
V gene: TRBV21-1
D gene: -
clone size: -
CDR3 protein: CASSKGDRGMDEQYF
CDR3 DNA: TGTGCCAGCAGCAAGGGCGACAGGGGAATGGACGAGCAGTACTTC

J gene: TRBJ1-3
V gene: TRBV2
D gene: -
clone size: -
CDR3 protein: CASSFGQPGRNTIYF
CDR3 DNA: TGTGCCAGCAGTTTCGGGCAGCCCGGACGAAACACCATATATTTT

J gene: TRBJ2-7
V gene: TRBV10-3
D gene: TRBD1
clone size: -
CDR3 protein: CAIGRPGTAIYEQYF
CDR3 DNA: TGTGCCATCGGGCGCCCCGGGACAGCCATTTACGAGCAGTACTTC

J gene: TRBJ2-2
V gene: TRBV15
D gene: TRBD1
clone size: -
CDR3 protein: CATSRDRVTGELFF
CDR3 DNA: TGTGCCACCAGCAGGGACAGGGTCACCGGGGAGCTGTTTTTT

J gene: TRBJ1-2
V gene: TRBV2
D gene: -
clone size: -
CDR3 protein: CASSVRGVYGYTF
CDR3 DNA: TGTGCCAGCAGTGTTCGAGGGGTCTATGGCTACACCTTC

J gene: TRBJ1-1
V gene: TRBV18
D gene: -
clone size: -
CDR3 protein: CASSSGRGGAFF
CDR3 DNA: TGTGCCAGCTCATCAGGTCGGGGGGGAGCTTTCTTT

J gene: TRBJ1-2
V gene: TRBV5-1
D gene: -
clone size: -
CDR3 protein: CASSLEAAPYGYTF
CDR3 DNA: TGCGCCAGCAGCTTGGAGGCAGCCCCCTATGGCTACACCTTC

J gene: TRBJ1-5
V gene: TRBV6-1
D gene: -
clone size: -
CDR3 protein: CASRVGDNQPQHF
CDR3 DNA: TGTGCCAGCAGGGTAGGGGACAATCAGCCCCAGCATTTT

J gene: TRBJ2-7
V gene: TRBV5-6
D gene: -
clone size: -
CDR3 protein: CASTGELSSYEQYF
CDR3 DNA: TGTGCCAGCACCGGGGAGTTGAGCTCCTACGAGCAGTACTTC

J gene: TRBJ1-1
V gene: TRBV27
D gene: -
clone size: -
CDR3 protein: CASSLTGAHGAFF
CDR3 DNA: TGTGCCAGCAGTCTAACCGGGGCCCATGGAGCTTTCTTT

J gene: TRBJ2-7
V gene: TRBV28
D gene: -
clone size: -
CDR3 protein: CASSRGRDEQYF
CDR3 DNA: TGTGCCAGCAGTAGGGGCCGGGACGAGCAGTACTTC

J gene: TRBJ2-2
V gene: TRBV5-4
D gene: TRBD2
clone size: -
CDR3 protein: CASSQNRGLAGGGTGELFF
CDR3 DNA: TGTGCCAGCAGCCAGAACCGTGGACTAGCGGGAGGAGGGACCGGGGAGCTGTTTTTT

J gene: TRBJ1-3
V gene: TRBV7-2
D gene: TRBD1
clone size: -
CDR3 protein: CASSLAQGARAGNTIYF
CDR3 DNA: TGTGCCAGCAGCTTAGCCCAGGGGGCGAGGGCTGGAAACACCATATATTTT

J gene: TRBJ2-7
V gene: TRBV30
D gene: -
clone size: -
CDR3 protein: CAWSVLGIRYEQYF
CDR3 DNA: TGTGCCTGGAGTGTACTTGGCATTCGGTACGAGCAGTACTTC

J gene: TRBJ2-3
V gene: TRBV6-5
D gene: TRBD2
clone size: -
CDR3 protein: CASRSGLAGTDTQYF
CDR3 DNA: TGTGCCAGCAGATCGGGACTAGCGGGCACAGATACGCAGTATTTT

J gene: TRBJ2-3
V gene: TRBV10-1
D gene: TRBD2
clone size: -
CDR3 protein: CASSGLAGNQGDTQYF
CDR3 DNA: TGCGCCAGCAGTGGGCTAGCGGGAAACCAGGGGGATACGCAGTATTTT

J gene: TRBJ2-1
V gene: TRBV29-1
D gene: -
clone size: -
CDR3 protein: CSVEETEVSSYNEQFF
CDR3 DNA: TGCAGCGTTGAAGAAACGGAGGTAAGCTCCTACAATGAGCAGTTCTTC

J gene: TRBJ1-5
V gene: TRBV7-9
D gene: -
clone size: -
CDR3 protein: CASSRGQLKPQHF
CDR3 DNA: TGTGCCAGCAGCAGAGGACAGCTCAAGCCCCAGCATTTT

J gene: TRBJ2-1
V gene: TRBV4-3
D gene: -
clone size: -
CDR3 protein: CASSQETGLVNNEQFF
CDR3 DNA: TGCGCCAGCAGCCAAGAGACGGGACTGGTAAACAATGAGCAGTTCTTC

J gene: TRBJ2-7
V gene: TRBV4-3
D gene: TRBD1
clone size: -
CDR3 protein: CASSRSGTGKFTYEQYF
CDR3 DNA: TGCGCCAGCAGCCGAAGTGGGACAGGCAAGTTTACCTACGAGCAGTACTTC

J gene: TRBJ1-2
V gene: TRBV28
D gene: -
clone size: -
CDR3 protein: CASTSNTGALRGYTF
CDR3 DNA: TGTGCCAGCACATCTAACACAGGCGCCCTGCGTGGCTACACCTTC

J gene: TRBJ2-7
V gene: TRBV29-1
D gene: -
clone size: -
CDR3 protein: CSAGSQPLGEQYF
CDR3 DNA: TGCAGCGCCGGGTCCCAACCCTTGGGGGAGCAGTACTTC

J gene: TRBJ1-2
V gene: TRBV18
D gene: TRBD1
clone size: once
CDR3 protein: CASSEDRTNYGYTF
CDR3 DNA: TGTGCCAGCTCAGAGGACAGGACGAACTATGGCTACACCTTC

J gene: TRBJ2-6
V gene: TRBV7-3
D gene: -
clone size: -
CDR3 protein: CASSSKGGRAAGANVLTF
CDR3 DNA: TGTGCCAGCAGCTCAAAGGGGGGGCGGGCAGCTGGGGCCAACGTCCTGACTTTC

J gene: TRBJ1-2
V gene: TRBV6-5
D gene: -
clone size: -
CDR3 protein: CASSCNGAKCFGYTF
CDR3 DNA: TGTGCCAGCAGTTGCAATGGGGCTAAGTGTTTTGGCTACACCTTC

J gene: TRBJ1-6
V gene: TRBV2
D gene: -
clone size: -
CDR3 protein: CASRVSYNSPLHF
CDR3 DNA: TGTGCCAGCAGGGTTAGCTATAATTCACCCCTCCACTTT

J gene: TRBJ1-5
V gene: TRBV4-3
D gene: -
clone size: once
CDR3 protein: CASSQEAGQLNQPQHF
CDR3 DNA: TGCGCCAGCAGCCAAGAAGCGGGACAACTCAATCAGCCCCAGCATTTT

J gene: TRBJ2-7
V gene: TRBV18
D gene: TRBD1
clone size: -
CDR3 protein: CASSPGTGRSYEQYF
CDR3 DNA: TGTGCCAGCTCACCGGGGACAGGGAGGAGTTACGAGCAGTACTTC

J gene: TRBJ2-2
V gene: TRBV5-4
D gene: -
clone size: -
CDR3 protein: CASSFRGAAGELFF
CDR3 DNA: TGTGCCAGCAGCTTTAGGGGCGCAGCCGGGGAGCTGTTTTTT

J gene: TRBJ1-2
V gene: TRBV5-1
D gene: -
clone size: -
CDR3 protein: CASSLEGLNYGYTF
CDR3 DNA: TGCGCCAGCAGCTTGGAGGGCCTTAACTATGGCTACACCTTC

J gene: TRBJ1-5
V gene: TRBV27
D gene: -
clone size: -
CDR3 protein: CASSLAGNNQPQHF
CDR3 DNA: TGTGCCAGCAGCCTAGCAGGGAACAATCAGCCCCAGCATTTT

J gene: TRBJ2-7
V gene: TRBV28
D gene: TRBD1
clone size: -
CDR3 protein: CASSLSRFAGQGVPYEQYF
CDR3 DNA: TGTGCCAGCAGTTTATCCCGTTTCGCGGGACAGGGGGTCCCCTACGAGCAGTACTTC

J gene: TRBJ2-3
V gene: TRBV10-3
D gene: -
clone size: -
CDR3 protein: CAISEKTDTQYF
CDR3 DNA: TGTGCCATCAGTGAGAAGACAGATACGCAGTATTTT